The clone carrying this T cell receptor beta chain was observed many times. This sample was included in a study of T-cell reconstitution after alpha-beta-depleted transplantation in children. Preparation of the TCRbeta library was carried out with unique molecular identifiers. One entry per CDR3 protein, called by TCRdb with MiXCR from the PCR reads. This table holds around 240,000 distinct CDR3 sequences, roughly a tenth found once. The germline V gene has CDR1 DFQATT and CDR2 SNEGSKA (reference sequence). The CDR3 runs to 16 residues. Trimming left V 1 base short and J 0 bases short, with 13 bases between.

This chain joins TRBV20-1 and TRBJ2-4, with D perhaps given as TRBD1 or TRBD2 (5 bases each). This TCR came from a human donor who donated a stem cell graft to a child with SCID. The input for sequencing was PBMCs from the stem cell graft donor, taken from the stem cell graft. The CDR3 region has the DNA TGCAGTGCTAGAGTTTGGGGGAGCTTAGCCAAAAACATTCAGTACTTC. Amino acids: CSARVWGSLAKNIQYF.